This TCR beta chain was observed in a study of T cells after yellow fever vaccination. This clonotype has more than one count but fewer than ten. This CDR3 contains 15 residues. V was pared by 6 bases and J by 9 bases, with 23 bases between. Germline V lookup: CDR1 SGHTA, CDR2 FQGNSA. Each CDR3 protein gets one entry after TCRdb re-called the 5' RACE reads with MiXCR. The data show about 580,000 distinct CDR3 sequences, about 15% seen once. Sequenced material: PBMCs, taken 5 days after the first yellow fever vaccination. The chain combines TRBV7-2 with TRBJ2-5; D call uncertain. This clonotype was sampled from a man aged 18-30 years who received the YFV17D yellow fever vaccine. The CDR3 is CASSPEQHPQTAQYF. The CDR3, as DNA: TGTGCCAGCAGTCCCGAACAGCACCCTCAGACGGCCCAGTACTTC. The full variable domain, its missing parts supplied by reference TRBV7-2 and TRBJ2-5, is GAGVSQSPSNKVTEKGKDVELRCDPISGHTALYWYRQSLGQGLEFLIYFQGNSAPDKSGLPSDRFSAERTGGSVSTLTIQRTQQEDSAVYLCASSPEQHPQTAQYFGPGTRLLVL.